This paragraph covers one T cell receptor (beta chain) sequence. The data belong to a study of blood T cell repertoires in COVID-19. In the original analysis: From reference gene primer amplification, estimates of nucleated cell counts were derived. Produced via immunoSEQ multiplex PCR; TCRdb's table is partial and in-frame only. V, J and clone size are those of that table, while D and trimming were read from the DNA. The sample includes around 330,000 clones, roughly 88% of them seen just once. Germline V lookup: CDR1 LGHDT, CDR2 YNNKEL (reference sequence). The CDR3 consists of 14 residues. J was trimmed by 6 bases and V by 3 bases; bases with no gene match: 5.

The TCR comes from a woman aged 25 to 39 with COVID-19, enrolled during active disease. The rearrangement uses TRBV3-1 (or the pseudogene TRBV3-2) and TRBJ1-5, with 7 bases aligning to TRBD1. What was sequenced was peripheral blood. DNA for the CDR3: TGTGCCAGCAGCCACAGGGGGTCGGGTCAGCCCCAGCATTTT. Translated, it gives CASSHRGSGQPQHF.